This TCR beta chain derives from a study of T cell responses to AZD1222 COVID-19 vaccine. Study outcomes and limitations: Unmutated variant regions are reportedly the target of nearly half of TCRs that are spike-specific. Clonal diversity was possibly underestimated, and white British individuals and females predominated among donors. CD4 TCRs covered the whole spike, strongest at regions 160-218 and 743-854.

Data came from immunoSEQ multiplex PCR; TCRdb stores just in-frame clones and leaves some out. The sample consists of 50,000 or so clones, 70% to 80% of them appearing once. V was pared by 3 bases and J by 4 bases, with 8 bases between. The CDR3 totals 13 residues. Germline V gene lookup returns CDR1 KGHSH and CDR2 LQKENI. Second doses at about 4 or about 12 weeks were pooled. In regard to this clone: No antigen is known for it.

The source material was peripheral blood, sampled 28 days after the second AZD1222 dose. This sequence originates from an adult who received the AZD1222 COVID-19 vaccine. The J gene is TRBJ2-3, the V gene TRBV18; the D is unclear. Written as DNA, the CDR3 is TGTGCCAGCTCACCGACCAACGCAGATACGCAGTATTTT. Its translation is CASSPTNADTQYF.